These 14 T cell receptor beta chains were sequenced from one sample in a study of a mutant IDH1 vaccine in newly diagnosed glioma. Libraries were prepared by immunoSEQ multiplex PCR; TCRdb keeps only in-frame clonotypes and omits some of them. The table shows about 54,000 clones, with 80% to 85% occurring only once. Their specific antigens are unknown. Described time point: week 35, safety follow-up. Every vaccine dose comprised 300 ug of mutant IDH1 20-mer peptide plus topical imiquimod. The sample was PBMCs, taken from a glioma patient whose treatment included an IDH1 peptide vaccine. These receptors originate from a woman aged 18-29 years with glioma.

The V and J genes are TRBV25-1 and TRBJ1-2; 9 nucleotides align to TRBD1. Germline trimming cut 5 bases from V and 5 bases from J; bases unmatched to any gene: 3. Germline V lookup: CDR1 MGHDK, CDR2 SYGVNS. The CDR3 is made up of 13 amino acids. In DNA form, the CDR3 reads TGTGCCAGCAGTTTGACAGGGGGATATGGCTACACCTTC. The encoded protein is CASSLTGGYGYTF.

This clone was seen just once. The V gene is TRBV6-6, the J gene TRBJ2-7; D is perhaps TRBD1 (5 bases). The CDR3 covers 12 residues. The germline gives CDR1 MNHNY, CDR2 SVGAGI (reference sequence). Trimming removed 10 bases at V and 4 bases at J, with 14 bases between. The CDR3 here is CATREGRYEQYF. Here the CDR3 DNA reads TGTGCCACCAGGGAAGGACGATACGAGCAGTACTTC.

The chain has TRBV6-6 and TRBJ2-5; TRBD1 aligns across 7 bases. CDR3 length: 12 residues. Germline trimming cut 4 bases from V and 4 bases from J; bases unmatched to any gene: 0. From germline, CDR1 is MNHNY and CDR2 SVGAGI (reference sequence). As DNA, the CDR3 is TGTGCCAGCAGTTGGACAGGAGAGACCCAGTACTTC. Translating it yields CASSWTGETQYF.

The sample holds a few counts of this clone. The chain combines TRBV5-4 with TRBJ1-4; the match to TRBD1 covers 9 bases. V lost 7 bases and J lost 7; bases outside the gene matches: 5. CDR1 and CDR2 (germline): SGHNT, YYREEE (reference sequence). There are 13 residues in the CDR3. The CDR3 here is CASQGQGREKLFF. In DNA form, the CDR3 reads TGTGCCAGCCAGGGACAGGGTCGTGAAAAACTGTTTTTT.

The chain couples TRBV9 to TRBJ2-1, with 8 nucleotides matching TRBD2. Germline V lookup: CDR1 SGDLS, CDR2 YYNGEE. This CDR3 has 15 amino acids. The V segment lost 2 bases and the J segment 3 bases; nucleotides outside the gene matches: 4. This CDR3 is CASSVLAGLYNEQFF. CDR3 sequence (DNA): TGTGCCAGCAGCGTGCTAGCGGGTCTCTACAATGAGCAGTTCTTC.

This rearrangement joins TRBV5-5 to TRBJ2-3; D may correspond to TRBD1 or TRBD2 (5 bases each). V was trimmed by 4 bases and J by 4 bases, leaving 13 bases between them. Germline values: CDR1 SGHKS, CDR2 YYEKEE (reference sequence). This CDR3 has 14 residues. The CDR3 loop reads CASSPWQGADTQYF. CDR3 bases: TGTGCCAGCAGCCCATGGCAGGGAGCAGATACGCAGTATTTT.

This chain joins TRBV15 and TRBJ2-7, with D possibly matching TRBD2 (6 bases). Between the trimmed V and J ends, which lost 1 base and 0 bases, there was a span of 10 bases. The length of the CDR3 is 15 residues. CDR1 LNHNV and CDR2 YYDKDF come from the germline V gene (reference sequence). In DNA, the CDR3 is TGTGCCACCAGCAGAGCGCTGGGGGGCTCCTACGAGCAGTACTTC. Amino acid sequence: CATSRALGGSYEQYF.

This clone turned up a few times. This sequence joins TRBV19 and TRBJ1-1, with a weak D call TRBD1 (5 bases). The germline CDR1 and CDR2 sequences are LNHDA and SQIVND (reference sequence). Trimming took off 7 bases at V and 4 bases at J, with 28 bases between the two ends. The CDR3 loop spans 18 amino acids. This CDR3 is CASKGFRSLRTQGTEAFF. The CDR3 region has the DNA TGTGCCAGTAAGGGGTTCAGGTCCTTACGTACGCAGGGCACTGAAGCTTTCTTT.

The rearrangement joins TRBV7-7 to TRBJ1-5; 8 bases match TRBD1. The V and J ends lost 5 bases and 0 bases, in that order; junction bases with no gene match: 9. Germline V gives CDR1 SSHAT, CDR2 FNYEAQ (reference sequence). The CDR3 contains 17 residues. CDR3 loop: CASSPGQGEHSNQPQHF. The DNA of the CDR3 is TGTGCCAGCAGCCCCGGACAGGGAGAGCATAGCAATCAGCCCCAGCATTTT.

The chain has TRBV11-2 and TRBJ1-4; D not certain. V was pared by 5 bases and J by 13 bases, with 14 bases between. Germline assignment: CDR1 SGHAT and CDR2 FQNNGV. CDR3 length: 12 amino acids. DNA for the CDR3: TGTGCCAGCAGCCCAGAGACAAGGAGACTGTTTTTT. This translates into CASSPETRRLFF.

This rearrangement joins TRBV27 to TRBJ1-1, with D unresolved. Germline CDR1 is MNHEY and CDR2 is SMNVEV (reference sequence). This CDR3 region has 13 residues. V was cut by 2 bases and J by 1 base, with 5 bases left in between. CDR3 region: CASSLAENTEAFF. The CDR3 DNA is TGTGCCAGCAGTTTAGCAGAGAACACTGAAGCTTTCTTT.

The chain combines TRBV11-2 with TRBJ1-5; a possible D gene is TRBD1 (5 bases). Trimming cost V 6 bases and J 6 bases, with 12 bases left between them. The CDR3 sequence is 13 residues long. CDR1 is SGHAT and CDR2 is FQNNGV in the germline V gene. CDR3 sequence reads: CASSPGRGQPQHF. Written as DNA, the CDR3 is TGTGCCAGCAGTCCAGGGCGGGGTCAGCCCCAGCATTTT.

This clone was seen once. For the CDR3, the DNA is TGTGCCAGTAATCCAGGGATGGGCAATCAGCCCCAGCATTTT. Translated, it gives CASNPGMGNQPQHF. The rearrangement joins TRBV19 to TRBJ1-5; possibly TRBD1 for D (5 bases). Germline CDR1 LNHDA, CDR2 SQIVND (reference sequence). The CDR3 totals 14 residues. The germline V and J ends were trimmed by 7 bases and 2 bases, with 12 bases remaining between them. Using reference TRBV19 and TRBJ1-5 for the parts outside the CDR3, the full variable domain is DGGITQSPKYLFRKEGQNVTLSCEQNLNHDAMYWYRQDPGQGLRLIYYSQIVNDFQKGDIAEGYSVSREKKESFPLTVTSAQKNPTAFYLCASNPGMGNQPQHFGDGTRLSIL.

J is TRBJ1-4 and V is TRBV25-1; 7 bases are a match to TRBD1. CDR3 length: 15 amino acids. Trimming at V came to 2 bases and at J to 7 bases, leaving 7 bases not matched to a gene. In germline, CDR1 is MGHDK, CDR2 SYGVNS. The CDR3 nucleotides read TGTGCCAGCAGTGAACCTAGGACAGGTGGTGAAAAACTGTTTTTT. Its protein is CASSEPRTGGEKLFF.